This TCR beta chain was recovered during a study of blood T cell repertoires in COVID-19. About the study: Samples came from the United States, Italy and Spain, spanning acute and convalescent COVID-19.

The length of the CDR3 is 15 residues. The junction had 2 bases not matched to a gene; V was cut back by 0 bases and J by 3 bases. CDR1 is SGHKS and CDR2 is YYEKEE in the germline V gene (reference sequence). Study processing details: Estimated nucleated cell counts came from reference gene primer amplification. Repertoires were generated with immunoSEQ multiplex PCR, while TCRdb's copy carries only in-frame clones and drops some. D and trimming were read from the DNA, whereas the V and J calls and clone size are those reported in that table. The sample holds about 160,000 clones, about 80% seen once.

This receptor was taken from a woman over 75 with acute or convalescent COVID-19. The sample consisted of peripheral blood. The V call is TRBV5-5, the J call TRBJ1-5; 8 nucleotides match TRBD1. The CDR3 loop reads CASSLGQGINQPQHF. The CDR3 nucleotides are TGTGCCAGCAGCTTGGGACAGGGGATCAATCAGCCCCAGCATTTT.